Shown below are 29 T cell receptor beta chains from a single sample sequenced in a study of breast tumors, draining lymph nodes, adjacent tissues. The lymph nodes were axillary draining lymph nodes from breast cancer patients. TCRdb reanalysed the multiplex PCR reads using MiXCR and keeps one entry per CDR3 protein. Of approximately 150,000 distinct CDR3 sequences in the sample, approximately 30% are singletons; the top ten hold around 4%. The specimen sequenced was axillary lymph node tissue. These receptors were taken from a female donor with breast cancer. Some clones in this sample may be carry-over from other donors' samples.

The CDR3 here is CASSPDQVWGVSGTF. DNA of the CDR3: TGTGCCAGCAGCCCAGATCAAGTTTGGGGGGTGAGTGGAACCTTC. V and J are TRBV12-3 or TRBV12-4 and TRBJ1-2; TRBD1 might be the D (5 bases). The CDR3 is 15 residues long. V was trimmed by 6 bases and J by 14 bases, leaving 28 bases between them.

This clonotype was observed many times. V is TRBV19 and J is TRBJ1-2, with D tentatively TRBD1 (6 bases). V shed 4 bases and J shed 8 bases, with 17 bases lying between them. Germline V gene data show CDR1 as LNHDA and CDR2 as SQIVND (reference sequence). The CDR3 loop spans 14 amino acids. The CDR3 is CASSTRGPGWGYTF. The DNA for the CDR3 is TGTGCCAGTAGTACCAGGGGCCCCGGGTGGGGCTACACCTTC.

The table lists this clonotype with a few counts. The junction departs from the called germline gene at one end, perhaps through a read error. The chain carries TRBV6-2 or TRBV6-3 and TRBJ2-7; D is undetermined. CDR1 is MNHEY and CDR2 is SVGEGT in the germline V gene. The CDR3 runs to 15 residues. As DNA, the CDR3 is TGTGCCAGCAGTCACTCCAAGGGTTACTACTACGAGCAGTACTTC. It yields the protein CASSHSKGYYYEQYF.

This clonotype was detected many times. The rearrangement joins TRBV20-1 to TRBJ2-7; 7 positions match TRBD2. Per the germline V gene, CDR1 is DFQATT and CDR2 is SNEGSKA (reference sequence). V trimming: 0 bases; J trimming: 0 bases; junction bases outside the gene matches: 5. The CDR3 sequence is 15 residues long. Here the CDR3 reads CSARDWTRGSYEQYF. CDR3 coding DNA: TGCAGTGCTAGAGATTGGACTAGAGGCTCCTACGAGCAGTACTTC.

V gene TRBV7-9 combines with J gene TRBJ1-1; D is unclear. The germline gives CDR1 SEHNR, CDR2 FQNEAQ (reference sequence). The CDR3 runs 13 residues. The V end was cut by 6 bases, the J end by 5 bases, with 13 bases between. The CDR3 reads CASSSPVRTEAFF. The CDR3 DNA is TGTGCCAGCAGTTCGCCAGTGCGGACTGAAGCTTTCTTT.

About this clonotype: A read error is possible here, since a much larger clone lies one base away. V and J are TRBV20-1 and TRBJ1-2; perhaps TRBD1 as D (5 bases). The V end lost 2 bases, the J end lost 8 bases, and 18 bases lay between the germline ends. The CDR3 spans 14 residues. Germline CDR1 reads DFQATT; CDR2 reads SNEGSKA (reference sequence). CDR3 bases: TGCAGTGCTAGACCACAGGCTGTCCCTGCGGGCTACACCTTC. This encodes CSARPQAVPAGYTF.

This clonotype came up many times. The chain combines TRBV9 with TRBJ2-7; D tentatively fits TRBD1 or TRBD2 (5 bases each). V was shortened by 7 bases and J by 6 bases, with 20 bases between the two germline ends. In germline, CDR1 is SGDLS, CDR2 YYNGEE. The CDR3 length is 14 residues. The CDR3 here is CASSTPSTGGEQYF. The CDR3 bases are TGTGCCAGCTCTACCCCAAGCACAGGAGGCGAGCAGTACTTC.

This clonotype showed up just once. As the CDR3 is not closed by the conserved phenylalanine or tryptophan, this likely results from a read error. The DNA is left out, because the CDR3 cannot be placed on it with certainty; the CDR3 is given as TCRdb lists it. The CDR3 sequence: CSATGGVVY. This sequence joins TRBV20-1 and TRBJ2-5. CDR1 is DFQATT and CDR2 is SNEGSKA in the germline V gene (reference sequence). The CDR3 is made up of 9 amino acids, end residues included.

This clonotype was detected ten times or more. V and J are TRBV7-9 and TRBJ2-2; 7 bases line up with TRBD2. J lost 8 bases, V lost 2 bases, and 8 bases had no gene match. Germline assignment: CDR1 SEHNR and CDR2 FQNEAQ (reference sequence). The CDR3 extends over 15 amino acids. The CDR3 DNA is TGTGCCAGCAGCTTACTGAGCGGGACGTTGGGGGAGCTGTTTTTT. Its protein is CASSLLSGTLGELFF. Drawing the rest from reference TRBV7-9 and TRBJ2-2, the complete variable domain is DTGVSQNPRHKITKRGQNVTFRCDPISEHNRLYWYRQTLGQGPEFLTYFQNEAQLEKSRLLSDRFSAERPKGSFSTLEIQRTEQGDSAMYLCASSLLSGTLGELFFGEGSRLTVL.

The rearrangement links TRBV7-9 to TRBJ1-6; possibly TRBD1 for D (5 bases). The CDR3 consists of 16 residues. Trimming removed 3 bases at V and 5 bases at J, with 14 bases between. The germline gives CDR1 SEHNR, CDR2 FQNEAQ (reference sequence). The CDR3 DNA reads TGTGCCAGCAGCTTGGCGAGGGGCCGCCATAATTCACCCCTCCACTTT. It encodes CASSLARGRHNSPLHF.

This clonotype was observed many times. This rearrangement joins TRBV11-2 to TRBJ2-5; the D call may be TRBD1 or TRBD2 (5 bases each). The germline V gene encodes CDR1 SGHAT and CDR2 FQNNGV. The V and J ends lost 6 bases and 3 bases respectively, with 17 bases between them. This CDR3 spans 15 amino acids. CDR3 in amino acids: CASSNKGTGEETQYF. DNA of the CDR3: TGTGCCAGCAGTAATAAGGGGACCGGGGAAGAGACCCAGTACTTC.

This clonotype appeared many times. The chain carries TRBV9 and TRBJ1-4; D is uncertain. Trimming pared 0 bases from V and 6 bases from J, leaving 9 bases between. Germline lookup yields CDR1 SGDLS and CDR2 YYNGEE. The CDR3 contains 14 residues. CDR3 residues: CASSVGILDEKLFF. The CDR3 bases are TGTGCCAGCAGCGTAGGCATTCTAGATGAAAAACTGTTTTTT.

As regards this clonotype: The CDR3 does not end in the conserved phenylalanine or tryptophan, so this is likely a read error. No DNA is shown, since the ends of the CDR3 on it are uncertain; the CDR3 is the one TCRdb lists. The chain combines TRBV19 with TRBJ1-4. The germline V gene encodes CDR1 LNHDA and CDR2 SQIVND (reference sequence). 9 amino acids form the CDR3, both terminal residues included. The CDR3 sequence: CASSTSGRV.

In this sample, this clonotype turned up many times. The CDR3 DNA reads TGTGCCAGCAGTTACACGAAAGCGGGGGGGAATTCTAATACGCAGTATTTT. It codes for CASSYTKAGGNSNTQYF. The V call is TRBV6-5, the J call TRBJ2-3; 10 positions match TRBD2. Germline V CDR1 and CDR2: MNHEY, SVGAGI. V shed 2 bases, J shed 7 bases, and the junction held 12 bases outside the gene matches. This CDR3 comprises 17 residues.

The chain links TRBV28 to TRBJ1-5; TRBD1 agrees at 11 bases. CDR1 is MDHEN and CDR2 is SYDVKM in the germline V gene. CDR3 length equals 16 residues. The junction had 14 bases not matched to a gene; V was cut back by 11 bases and J by 5 bases. CDR3 bases: TGTGCCTCCGTAGGGGGGACAGGGGGTTTATATCAGCCCCAGCATTTT. Residues: CASVGGTGGLYQPQHF.

Turning to this clonotype: The junction does not match germline at one end; this may be a read error. The chain has TRBV2 and TRBJ2-2; D remains unclear. This CDR3 spans 12 amino acids. Germline assignment: CDR1 SNHLY and CDR2 FYNNEI. This chain's CDR3 is CASSRKDGELFF. CDR3 bases: TGCGCCAGCAGTCGTAAGGACGGGGAGCTGTTTTTT.

Worth noting for this clonotype: A much larger clone is a single base away; this may be a read error. The chain employs TRBV6-1 and TRBJ2-1; 8 nucleotides line up with TRBD1. V was pared by 5 bases and J by 3 bases, with 12 bases of the junction left unmatched. CDR1 MNHNS and CDR2 SASEGT come from the germline V gene. The CDR3 is 17 amino acids. In DNA, the CDR3 is TGTGCCAGCAGTCCCCAGTCGACAGGGGTGGTCTACAATGAGCAGTTCTTC. It encodes CASSPQSTGVVYNEQFF.

Notes on this clonotype: This sequence may be a read error, since a much larger clone differs from it by one base. The gene calls are TRBV20-1 and TRBJ1-5; 12 bases align to TRBD1. Germline values: CDR1 DFQATT, CDR2 SNEGSKA (reference sequence). This CDR3 region has 15 residues. As DNA, the CDR3 is TGCAGTGCTGGAGAAGGGACAGGGGGCGCTCAGCCCCAGCATTTT. This sequence encodes CSAGEGTGGAQPQHF.

This clonotype was seen repeatedly, ten times or more. V usage is TRBV7-3 and J usage is TRBJ2-1; D may be TRBD2 (5 bases). Germline CDR1 and CDR2: SGHTA and FQGTGA. V lost 5 bases and J 7 bases, leaving 12 bases between the germline ends. The CDR3 length is 13 residues. Written as DNA, the CDR3 is TGTGCCAGCAGCCCGACTCTAGCTAATGAGCAGTTCTTC. Its protein product is CASSPTLANEQFF. Together with reference TRBV7-3 and TRBJ2-1, the CDR3 gives the full variable domain: GAGVSQTPSNKVTEKGKYVELRCDPISGHTALYWYRQSLGQGPEFLIYFQGTGAADDSGLPNDRFFAVRPEGSVSTLKIQRTERGDSAVYLCASSPTLANEQFFGPGTRLTVL.

At least ten counts were recorded for this clonotype. The rearrangement uses TRBV5-1 and TRBJ1-2, with D unresolved. V dropped 1 base and J dropped 0 bases, with 7 bases sitting between them. This CDR3 is built from 14 residues. The V gene's germline CDR1 is SGHRS and CDR2 YFSETQ. This chain's CDR3 is CASSLLGSNYGYTF. The CDR3 nucleotides read TGCGCCAGCAGCTTGTTGGGGTCTAACTATGGCTACACCTTC.

This clonotype was counted ten times or more. The J gene is TRBJ2-5, the V gene TRBV19; 9 nucleotides agree with TRBD1. This CDR3 spans 15 amino acids. The ends lost 5 bases at V and 5 bases at J; junction bases unmatched: 9. Germline V gene lookup returns CDR1 LNHDA and CDR2 SQIVND (reference sequence). Written as DNA, the CDR3 is TGTGCCAGTAGTCGGGGTACAGGGGGCAGGGAGACCCAGTACTTC. Its protein is CASSRGTGGRETQYF.

This clonotype occurred many times. J is TRBJ1-4 and V is TRBV30; TRBD1 aligns across 11 bases. With 3 bases clipped from V and 3 bases from J, the junction kept 3 bases outside the gene matches. This CDR3 has 15 amino acids. Germline assignment: CDR1 GTSNPN and CDR2 SVGIG (reference sequence). The CDR3 region is CAWRDRGRSNEKLFF. The CDR3 nucleotides are TGTGCCTGGAGGGACAGGGGGCGATCTAATGAAAAACTGTTTTTT.

This clonotype was recorded at least ten times. The chain links TRBV27 to TRBJ2-7, with D unresolved. Germline V gene lookup returns CDR1 MNHEY and CDR2 SMNVEV (reference sequence). The V and J ends lost 3 bases and 3 bases respectively, with 9 bases between them. CDR3 length: 13 residues. The chain's CDR3 is CASSFGPNYEQYF. As DNA, the CDR3 is TGTGCCAGCAGTTTTGGACCAAACTACGAGCAGTACTTC.

The chain couples TRBV27 to TRBJ2-1; TRBD2 aligns across 8 bases. Germline V gene lookup returns CDR1 MNHEY and CDR2 SMNVEV (reference sequence). The CDR3 is 15 amino acids. V was pared by 3 bases and J by 7 bases, with 8 bases of the junction left unmatched. CDR3 in DNA: TGTGCCAGCAGTTTTACTAGCGGAGGGGATAATGAGCAGTTCTTC. Residues: CASSFTSGGDNEQFF.

This clonotype was recorded many times. The chain is built from TRBV20-1 and TRBJ2-3, with D hard to call. This CDR3 is built from 14 residues. The germline V and J ends were trimmed by 3 bases and 4 bases, with 14 bases remaining between them. Germline-derived CDR1 and CDR2 are DFQATT and SNEGSKA (reference sequence). Written as DNA, the CDR3 is TGCAGTGCTAGTATCATCCGTCGCGCAGATACGCAGTATTTT. This codes for CSASIIRRADTQYF.

This clonotype appeared a single time. Mismatch with germline at one junction end may stem from a read error. The J gene is TRBJ1-4, the V gene TRBV25-1, with no clear D. The CDR3 covers 15 residues. The germline gives CDR1 MGHDK, CDR2 SYGVNS. The chain's CDR3 is CASSLPTEPNEKLYF. The CDR3 DNA reads as TGTGCCAGCAGTCTCCCGACGGAGCCTAATGAAAAACTGTATTTT.

As regards this clonotype: At one boundary the junction diverges from the germline segment, which might be a read error. This chain connects TRBV5-1 to TRBJ2-7; 13 nucleotides agree with TRBD2. Germline assignment: CDR1 SGHRS and CDR2 YFSETQ. CDR3 length: 15 amino acids. The CDR3 bases are TGCGCCAGCAGCCGGACTAGCGGGAGTTCCTACGGGCAGTACTTC. Translating gives CASSRTSGSSYGQYF.

This clonotype has ten or more counts. This sequence joins TRBV29-1 and TRBJ2-7; weak D call: TRBD1 (6 bases). Germline-derived CDR1 and CDR2 are SQVTM and ANQGSEA. The CDR3 is 10 residues long. With 7 bases removed from V and 6 bases from J, the gap between germline ends came to 10 bases. CDR3 coding DNA: TGCAGCGCCACCAGGGGCGAGCAGTACTTC. Its protein product is CSATRGEQYF.

This clonotype was detected ten times or more. The chain recombines TRBV29-1 with TRBJ1-2; a weak D match, TRBD1 (5 bases). This CDR3 contains 15 residues. The V end was cut by 4 bases, the J end by 3 bases, with 18 bases between. The V gene's germline CDR1 is SQVTM and CDR2 ANQGSEA. The chain's CDR3 is CSVGGAAPVDYGYTF. Here the CDR3 DNA reads TGCAGCGTTGGAGGGGCCGCTCCGGTGGACTATGGCTACACCTTC.